Below are 5 T cell receptor beta chains sequenced from a single sample in a study of T-cell reconstitution after alpha-beta-depleted transplantation in children (dated by TCRdb to about 2016). The method was PCR. TCRdb records Illumina HiSeq 2500 as the sequencer. Molecular barcoding was employed in the preparation of TCR libraries, with unique molecular identifiers being used to normalize TCRbeta repertoire quantification. TCRdb redid the processing of the public reads, applying fastp at Q25 and MiXCR, and retained in-frame beta chains. Merged by CDR3 protein, the rows form single entries marked with the most common genes and DNA. Across this sample there are around 370,000 distinct CDR3 sequences, with about a tenth seen only once. In total, the top ten clones hold 2% to 3% of the sample. Sequenced here: PBMCs from the stem cell graft donor, sampled from the stem cell graft. The receptors here all came from a human donor who donated a stem cell graft to a child with acute lymphoblastic leukemia.

The V call is TRBV19, the J call TRBJ2-7; 10 bases are a match to TRBD2. The germline gives CDR1 LNHDA, CDR2 SQIVND (reference sequence). The CDR3 consists of 14 residues. The CDR3 bases are TGTGCTACGCGCTCGGGACTAGCGACGAGGGAGCAGTACTTC. Its protein is CATRSGLATREQYF.

J is TRBJ2-1 and V is TRBV28, with TRBD2 identical over 7 bases. The DNA end lines up better with TRBJ2-7; the J call may be wrong. CDR3 length: 14 amino acids. The germline V gene encodes CDR1 MDHEN and CDR2 SYDVKM. Here the CDR3 reads CASKAGELVHEQYF. The CDR3 region has the DNA TGTGCCAGCAAGGCGGGAGAGCTAGTGCATGAGCAGTACTTC.

This clonotype was found many times. The chain combines TRBV29-1 with TRBJ2-7; D not resolved. V was pared by 3 bases and J by 1 base, with 10 bases between. The CDR3 is 13 residues long. Germline CDR1 is SQVTM and CDR2 is ANQGSEA. The CDR3 region has the DNA TGCAGCGTTGAGATAAGGGCATCCTACGAGCAGTACTTC. It specifies CSVEIRASYEQYF.

This clonotype was detected many times. V gene TRBV20-1 combines with J gene TRBJ2-1; D call uncertain. The CDR3 sequence is 12 residues long. Trimming shortened V by 5 bases and J by 10 bases, and 15 bases separated the two germline ends. Germline values: CDR1 DFQATT, CDR2 SNEGSKA (reference sequence). This CDR3 reads CSADWVAREQFF. In DNA form, the CDR3 reads TGCAGTGCTGATTGGGTAGCTCGCGAGCAGTTCTTC.

This clonotype was counted ten times or more. The V call is TRBV12-3 or TRBV12-4, the J call TRBJ2-1; 10 bases fit TRBD2. The CDR3 has 15 residues. Losses at the gene ends were 3 bases for V and 5 bases for J; bases not matched to a gene: 4. In DNA form, the CDR3 reads TGTGCCAGCAGTTTTAGGACTAGCGGAAACAATGAGCAGTTCTTC. Amino acids: CASSFRTSGNNEQFF.